The present entry profiles one T cell receptor (beta chain) with its context. Its antigen remains undetermined. To determine HCMV serostatus, a commercial ELISA kit was used to detect HCMV-specific IgG in serum. Ficoll density gradient centrifugation was used to isolate peripheral blood mononuclear cells from blood. Instrument on record: Illumina HiSeq 2000. TCR beta cDNA libraries were prepared using 5'RACE template switching, which introduced a universal primer site and unique molecular identifiers. cDNA synthesis was primed from the TCR beta constant segment, followed by two successive PCR amplification steps. On the study's bioinformatics: MIGEC handled demultiplexing of the reads and grouping by UMI, while MiTCR was used to assemble and quantify clonotypes. To remove erroneous sequences, TCR cDNA sequences were retained only when supported by two or more reads. Downstream repertoire analysis used the tcR package, and clonotypes were matched across fractions by CDR3 nucleotide sequence plus V segment. VDJmatch was used to annotate antigen specificity against VDJdb, with one amino acid substitution in CDR3 permitted. With the reads reprocessed by TCRdb, a single entry stands for each CDR3 protein sequence and no DNA is reported. TCRdb's processing, not the authors' own work, is the source of the V and J calls. The table kept for this sample lists 400,000 to 550,000 distinct CDR3 sequences. Under 7.5% of the sample is taken by the ten largest.

The record originates from a study of T cells expressing NK-cell markers (dated by TCRdb to 2018 to 2021). Broadly, across the study: About 8 donors provided sorted CD3+CD56+NKG2C+, CD3+CD56+NKG2C- and CD3+CD56-NKG2C+ T-cell subsets, whose TCR beta-chain repertoires were profiled. Of the eight sequenced donors, seven were found to be HCMV-seropositive and one was found to be HCMV-seronegative. The eight sequenced donors were randomly selected healthy volunteers, three men and five women. Libraries were sequenced as 2 x 150 bp reads on Illumina HiSeq 2000/2500, MiSeq or NextSeq.

Overall study outcomes, separate from this receptor: It remained unclear whether the expanded NKG2C-expressing T cell clones were specific for HCMV antigens. In roughly 6 donors, the dominant CD3+CD56+NKG2C+ clonotypes ranked among the top 10 CD8+ clonotypes, making up about 1.0-7.0% of CD8+ T cells. Those dominant clonotypes were again the most abundant among CD3+CD56-NKG2C+ cells in a few donors, at about 28.3-60.1%.

CDR1 and CDR2 are drawn from the germline V gene: MNHEY, SVGEGT. CDR3 length: 15 amino acids, cysteine to phenylalanine. The coding DNA is unavailable. The sample taken for sequencing was blood T cells: a sorted CD56 or NKG2C T cell subset, CD4+ or CD8+ T cells, or bulk PBMC T cells (not recorded which). Rearrangement joined TRBV6-2 or TRBV6-3 to TRBJ1-1; the TRBD1 assignment by TCRdb is unverifiable without DNA. This clonotype was sampled from a woman aged 18-70 years in good health. The encoded CDR3 is CASSYRGRGNTEAFF.